This passage covers 2 T cell receptor beta chains from one sample sequenced in a study of T cell responses to AZD1222 COVID-19 vaccine. Method: immunoSEQ multiplex PCR; TCRdb's copy keeps in-frame clones and lacks some. This table has some 150,000 clones, approximately 88% appearing once. Specimen: peripheral blood, collected on day 0 of MenACWY control vaccination. These receptors all come from an adult in good health.

The chain uses TRBV7-2 and TRBJ2-3; perhaps D is TRBD1 or TRBD2 (5 bases each). Germline-derived CDR1 and CDR2 are SGHTA and FQGNSA. There are 15 residues in the CDR3. V lost 0 bases to trimming and J lost 2 bases, with 9 bases between them. CDR3 protein: CASSLAPGTTDTQYF. The CDR3 DNA reads TGTGCCAGCAGCTTAGCGCCGGGGACCACAGATACGCAGTATTTT.

This clone has only one observation. The rearrangement uses TRBV4-2 and TRBJ2-1; 12 nucleotides match TRBD2. CDR1 and CDR2 from the germline V gene are LGHNA and YNFKEQ. This CDR3 contains 16 residues. Losses at the gene ends were 1 base for V and 10 bases for J; bases not matched to a gene: 8. Here the CDR3 DNA reads TGTGCCAGCAGCCAAGTGGCTAGCGGGGGGGTGGGGGAGCAGTTCTTC. It encodes CASSQVASGGVGEQFF.